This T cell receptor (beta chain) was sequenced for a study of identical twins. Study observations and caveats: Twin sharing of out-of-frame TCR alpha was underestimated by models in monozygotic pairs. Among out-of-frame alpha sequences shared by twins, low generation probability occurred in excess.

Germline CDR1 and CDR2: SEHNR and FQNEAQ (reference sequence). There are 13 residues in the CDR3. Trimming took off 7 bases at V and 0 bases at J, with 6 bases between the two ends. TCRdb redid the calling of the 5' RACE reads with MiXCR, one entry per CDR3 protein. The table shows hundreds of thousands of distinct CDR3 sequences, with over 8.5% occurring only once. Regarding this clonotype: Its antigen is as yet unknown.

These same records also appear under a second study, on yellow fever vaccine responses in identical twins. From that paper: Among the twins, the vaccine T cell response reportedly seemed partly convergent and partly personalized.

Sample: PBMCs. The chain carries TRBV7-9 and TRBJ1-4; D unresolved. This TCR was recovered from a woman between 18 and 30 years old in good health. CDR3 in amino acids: CASKRATNEKLFF. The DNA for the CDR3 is TGTGCCAGCAAAAGAGCAACTAATGAAAAACTGTTTTTT.